This TCR beta chain is drawn from a study of T cells in Graves' hyperthyroidism and ophthalmopathy. After removal of 5 bases from V and 1 base from J, the junction contained 4 bases not matched to a gene. The length of the CDR3 is 15 residues. Germline CDR1 reads SGHRS; CDR2 reads YFSETQ. This clonotype was picked up many times. The antigen is not known. Amplified TCR beta CDR3 regions came from RNA transcripts. The HTBI primer set was used in a first-round RT-PCR of the TCR CDR3. TCRdb re-called the multiplex PCR reads through MiXCR, storing one row per CDR3 protein. This table has 210,000 or so distinct CDR3 sequences, roughly a sixth appearing once. PBMCs came from 8.5 to 10 ml fresh peripheral blood. Overall study findings and caveats: Among thyroid clonotypes expanded above 0.001, most also appeared in blood.

The chain carries TRBV5-1 and TRBJ2-1, with 9 bases matching TRBD1. The material sequenced was blood. This receptor was identified in a man over 45 with Graves' hyperthyroidism. The CDR3 spells CASRAGTGSYNEQFF. CDR3 coding DNA: TGCGCCAGCAGGGCCGGGACAGGGTCCTACAATGAGCAGTTCTTC.